What follows are 27 T cell receptor beta chains derived from one specimen sequenced in a study of blood T cell repertoires in COVID-19. Here immunoSEQ multiplex PCR was the method, and the copy in TCRdb shows in-frame clones only, minus some. Among 350,000 to 450,000 clones, 85% were seen once, and the ten largest hold 3.5% to 4%. The sample consisted of peripheral blood. These TCRs come from a woman aged 18-29 years with acute or convalescent COVID-19.

The genes are TRBV5-1 and TRBJ2-7, with D unresolved. This CDR3 is 18 amino acids long. Trimming took off 0 bases at V and 5 bases at J, with 24 bases between the two ends. The germline V gene encodes CDR1 SGHRS and CDR2 YFSETQ. The chain's CDR3 is CASSLVGTPTKRVDEQYF. The DNA for the CDR3 is TGCGCCAGCAGCTTGGTGGGCACCCCCACCAAGAGAGTGGACGAGCAGTACTTC.

The gene calls are TRBV6-5 and TRBJ1-2, with TRBD1 as a possible D gene (5 bases). Trimming took 7 bases from V and 6 from J, leaving 15 bases between them. Germline lookup yields CDR1 MNHEY and CDR2 SVGAGI. The CDR3 covers 13 residues. In DNA, the CDR3 is TGTGCCAGCACCCTCTCGGAGGGGAATGGCTACACCTTC. As protein: CASTLSEGNGYTF.

The chain combines TRBV7-8 with TRBJ2-3, with 7 bases identical to TRBD2. The CDR3 contains 15 residues. Unmatched junction bases numbered 8, after V lost 5 bases and J lost 3 bases. Looked up from germline, CDR1 is SGHVS and CDR2 is FQNEAQ. The CDR3 sequence is CASSPLAGETDTQYF. Here the CDR3 DNA reads TGTGCCAGCAGCCCCCTTGCGGGAGAGACAGATACGCAGTATTTT.

The J gene is TRBJ1-1, the V gene TRBV27; D is uncertain. The length of the CDR3 is 16 residues. Germline V CDR1 and CDR2: MNHEY, SMNVEV (reference sequence). Trimming removed 7 bases from V and 2 bases from J, with 20 bases in between. The CDR3 sequence is CASNSRPGRRNTEAFF. For the CDR3, the DNA is TGTGCCAGCAATAGTAGACCGGGTAGGCGAAACACTGAAGCTTTCTTT.

As for this clone: At the DNA level, this CDR3 is encoded by other sequences in the same sample as well. The chain combines TRBV5-1 with TRBJ1-2; no reliable D call. V was cut by 0 bases and J by 1 base, with 10 bases left in between. Germline CDR1 is SGHRS and CDR2 is YFSETQ. CDR3 length equals 15 residues. The chain's CDR3 is CASSLVGGGNYGYTF. The CDR3, as DNA: TGCGCCAGCAGCTTGGTAGGTGGAGGTAACTATGGCTACACCTTC.

This clone has just a few counts. The chain uses TRBV2 and TRBJ2-3, with TRBD2 as a possible D gene (5 bases). The CDR3 sequence is 14 residues long. Germline CDR1 reads SNHLY; CDR2 reads FYNNEI. The ends were cut back, 6 bases at V and 4 bases at J, with 14 bases in the middle. CDR3 sequence (DNA): TGTGCCAGCAGCCGCGTGCGGGCCTCAGATACGCAGTATTTT. It codes for CASSRVRASDTQYF.

The chain's CDR3 is CASSFTLGYEQYF. In DNA, the CDR3 is TGTGCCAGCAGCTTTACGCTCGGTTACGAGCAGTACTTC. The chain employs TRBV5-4 and TRBJ2-7; no reliable D call. In germline, CDR1 is SGHNT, CDR2 YYREEE (reference sequence). The CDR3 spans 13 residues. The V end was cut by 2 bases, the J end by 4 bases, with 10 bases between.

V is TRBV2 and J is TRBJ1-5, with TRBD1 matching over 8 bases. V shed 4 bases, J shed 1 base, and the junction held 6 bases outside the gene matches. Germline V CDR1 and CDR2: SNHLY, FYNNEI. The CDR3 runs to 16 residues. CDR3 sequence (DNA): TGTGCCAGCAGTGGGCAGGGGGCCGGGAGCAATCAGCCCCAGCATTTT. This codes for CASSGQGAGSNQPQHF.

The gene calls are TRBV7-7 and TRBJ1-3; D perhaps matches TRBD1 (6 bases). This CDR3 region has 15 residues. Deletions cut 9 bases from V and 2 bases from J, with 17 bases between. CDR1 is SSHAT, CDR2 FNYEAQ, per germline (reference sequence). The CDR3 here is CARTGTRDPGNTIYF. The CDR3 DNA reads as TGTGCCAGAACGGGGACACGGGACCCTGGAAACACCATATATTTT.

In this sample, this clone turned up a few times. An end of the junction differs from the germline gene, which may be a read error. The chain couples TRBV24-1 to TRBJ2-3, with 8 bases identical to TRBD1. Germline assignment: CDR1 KGHDR and CDR2 SFDVKD. The CDR3 length is 15 residues. In DNA, the CDR3 is TGTGCCACCAGTGCTTTGGCAGGGGGCGTAGATACGCAGTATTTT. Protein: CATSALAGGVDTQYF.

This clone appeared a few times. The chain employs TRBV29-1 and TRBJ2-1; D might be TRBD1 (6 bases). The germline CDR1 and CDR2 sequences are SQVTM and ANQGSEA. The CDR3 has 14 residues. V lost 0 bases to trimming and J lost 4 bases, with 10 bases between them. The CDR3 nucleotides read TGCAGCGTTGAAGATAGGACAGCGTACAATGAGCAGTTCTTC. Translated, it gives CSVEDRTAYNEQFF.

J is TRBJ2-2 and V is TRBV24-1; D remains unclear. The CDR3 loop spans 16 amino acids. V shed 5 bases and J shed 1 base, with 13 bases lying between them. Germline V gene sequence: CDR1 KGHDR, CDR2 SFDVKD. CDR3 coding DNA: TGTGCCACCAGTGCGGAAGGCAGGCGGAACACCGGGGAGCTGTTTTTT. It translates to CATSAEGRRNTGELFF.

The J gene is TRBJ1-2, the V gene TRBV6-5, with unresolved D. This CDR3 has 12 residues. The germline V and J ends were trimmed by 8 bases and 8 bases, with 15 bases remaining between them. The germline gives CDR1 MNHEY, CDR2 SVGAGI. CDR3 sequence: CASGPAEVGYTF. In nucleotides, the CDR3 is TGTGCCAGCGGGCCGGCGGAGGTGGGCTACACCTTC.

The CDR3 DNA follows: TGCGCCAGCAGCTCAACCGGGACAGGGTCTGGAAACACTGAAGCTTTCTTT. Translated: CASSSTGTGSGNTEAFF. The gene calls are TRBV5-1 and TRBJ1-1; 9 bases match TRBD1. The V and J ends lost 3 bases and 2 bases, in that order; junction bases with no gene match: 11. Germline CDR1 is SGHRS and CDR2 is YFSETQ. The CDR3 length is 17 residues. The full variable domain, with the rest looked up from reference TRBV5-1 and TRBJ1-1, is KAGVTQTPRYLIKTRGQQVTLSCSPISGHRSVSWYQQTPGQGLQFLFEYFSETQRNKGNFPGRFSGRQFSNSRSEMNVSTLELGDSALYLCASSSTGTGSGNTEAFFGQGTRLTVV.

This clone was picked up one time. This chain connects TRBV7-9 to TRBJ1-5; D is undetermined. V was trimmed by 0 bases and J by 2 bases, leaving 5 bases between them. The CDR3 has 14 residues. Germline assignment: CDR1 SEHNR and CDR2 FQNEAQ (reference sequence). In nucleotides, the CDR3 is TGTGCCAGCAGCTTAGCCGGGGGCAATCAGCCCCAGCATTTT. It is translated as CASSLAGGNQPQHF.

CDR3 residues: CASSMKGLAGGPFSNEQFF. The CDR3 coding sequence is TGTGCCAGTAGTATGAAAGGACTAGCGGGAGGGCCATTTTCCAATGAGCAGTTCTTC. The rearrangement joins TRBV19 to TRBJ2-1, with 15 bases lining up with TRBD2. The CDR3 covers 19 residues. V was pared by 3 bases and J by 6 bases, with 12 bases of the junction left unmatched. Germline lookup yields CDR1 LNHDA and CDR2 SQIVND (reference sequence). Full variable domain (outside the CDR3, taken from reference TRBV19 and TRBJ2-1): DGGITQSPKYLFRKEGQNVTLSCEQNLNHDAMYWYRQDPGQGLRLIYYSQIVNDFQKGDIAEGYSVSREKKESFPLTVTSAQKNPTAFYLCASSMKGLAGGPFSNEQFFGPGTRLTVL.

The chain carries TRBV4-1 and TRBJ2-1, with 13 bases identical to TRBD2. Germline CDR1 is MGHRA and CDR2 is YSYEKL. Trimming removed 7 bases from V and 0 bases from J; junction bases left unmatched: 9. The CDR3 runs 18 residues. The CDR3 sequence is CASTFPGTSGISYNEQFF. As DNA, the CDR3 is TGCGCCAGCACCTTCCCCGGGACTAGCGGGATCTCCTACAATGAGCAGTTCTTC.

The chain links TRBV24-1 to TRBJ1-5; 8 bases align to TRBD1. J was trimmed by 8 bases and V by 3 bases; bases with no gene match: 8. Germline loops: CDR1 KGHDR, CDR2 SFDVKD. The CDR3 is 15 residues long. CDR3 sequence: CATSDDTGGIEPQHF. For the CDR3, the DNA is TGTGCCACCAGTGATGATACAGGGGGTATTGAGCCCCAGCATTTT.

The chain employs TRBV28 and TRBJ1-1; D perhaps matches TRBD1 (5 bases). Trimming stripped 6 bases from V and 7 bases from J, with 12 bases between. CDR3 length: 12 residues. From germline, CDR1 is MDHEN and CDR2 SYDVKM. CDR3 protein: CASSNQGHEAFF. The CDR3 DNA sequence: TGTGCCAGCAGCAACCAGGGTCATGAAGCTTTCTTT.

The chain links TRBV9 to TRBJ2-3, with D possibly matching TRBD1 (6 bases). The germline gives CDR1 SGDLS, CDR2 YYNGEE. V was shortened by 5 bases and J by 5 bases, with 24 bases between the two germline ends. The CDR3 is 17 amino acids. The CDR3 bases are TGTGCCAGCAGTGACAACAGGGAACACAATACTAAAGATACGCAGTATTTT. Its translation: CASSDNREHNTKDTQYF.

The chain joins TRBV7-3 to TRBJ1-5; 8 nucleotides line up with TRBD1. V shed 7 bases and J 5 bases; nucleotides not matched to a gene: 22. The germline V gene has CDR1 SGHTA and CDR2 FQGTGA. This CDR3 contains 19 residues. Here the CDR3 reads CASIHMSVLDREWDQPQHF. The CDR3 DNA follows: TGTGCCAGCATCCATATGTCTGTTCTGGACAGGGAATGGGATCAGCCCCAGCATTTT.

This clone is a singleton in its sample. The rearrangement joins TRBV3-1 (or the pseudogene TRBV3-2) to TRBJ2-1, with 9 bases fitting TRBD2. Germline CDR1 LGHDT, CDR2 YNNKEL (reference sequence). Unmatched junction bases numbered 3, after V lost 1 base and J lost 2 bases. The length of the CDR3 is 16 residues. CDR3: CASSQGLAGPYNEQFF. As DNA, the CDR3 is TGTGCCAGCAGCCAAGGGCTAGCGGGGCCCTACAATGAGCAGTTCTTC.

Of note for this clone: This may come from a read error, since a much larger clone is one base off. V and J are TRBV6-5 and TRBJ1-1; the match to TRBD1 covers 8 bases. Germline V gene lookup returns CDR1 MNHEY and CDR2 SVGAGI. CDR3 length equals 14 residues. Trimming took 5 bases from V and 0 from J; bases not matched to a gene: 2. The CDR3 spells CASSRQGMNTEAFF. CDR3 bases: TGTGCCAGCAGTCGACAGGGGATGAACACTGAAGCTTTCTTT.

In regard to this clone: The junction departs from the called germline gene at one end, perhaps through a read error. The chain recombines TRBV3-1 (or the pseudogene TRBV3-2) with TRBJ2-1; TRBD2 matches at 7 bases. This CDR3 has 15 amino acids. From germline, CDR1 is LGHDT and CDR2 YNNKEL (reference sequence). The CDR3 bases are TGTGCCACCAGCCCGCGGGGGAGGTCGGGGAATGAGCAGTTCTTC. This translates into CATSPRGRSGNEQFF.

This chain connects TRBV5-1 to TRBJ1-4, with 7 bases that match TRBD1. The V segment lost 0 bases and the J segment 6 bases; nucleotides outside the gene matches: 8. The CDR3 is 16 amino acids. Germline lookup yields CDR1 SGHRS and CDR2 YFSETQ. The CDR3 spells CASSLGARDRDEKLFF. The CDR3 DNA sequence: TGCGCCAGCAGCTTGGGGGCACGGGACAGAGATGAAAAACTGTTTTTT.

This chain connects TRBV24-1 to TRBJ1-5, with D perhaps TRBD1 (5 bases). V was shortened by 8 bases and J by 4 bases, with 11 bases between the two germline ends. This CDR3 is built from 13 residues. Per the germline V gene, CDR1 is KGHDR and CDR2 is SFDVKD. CDR3 nucleotides: TGTGCCACCAATGAGGGGCAAAATCAGCCCCAGCATTTT. Translation: CATNEGQNQPQHF.

This chain connects TRBV6-5 to TRBJ1-1; D remains unclear. CDR1 is MNHEY, CDR2 SVGAGI, per germline. The CDR3 consists of 13 residues. Trimming pared 6 bases from V and 5 bases from J, leaving 13 bases between. CDR3 residues: CASRAVEVTEAFF. The CDR3 nucleotides are TGTGCCAGCAGGGCGGTAGAAGTAACTGAAGCTTTCTTT.